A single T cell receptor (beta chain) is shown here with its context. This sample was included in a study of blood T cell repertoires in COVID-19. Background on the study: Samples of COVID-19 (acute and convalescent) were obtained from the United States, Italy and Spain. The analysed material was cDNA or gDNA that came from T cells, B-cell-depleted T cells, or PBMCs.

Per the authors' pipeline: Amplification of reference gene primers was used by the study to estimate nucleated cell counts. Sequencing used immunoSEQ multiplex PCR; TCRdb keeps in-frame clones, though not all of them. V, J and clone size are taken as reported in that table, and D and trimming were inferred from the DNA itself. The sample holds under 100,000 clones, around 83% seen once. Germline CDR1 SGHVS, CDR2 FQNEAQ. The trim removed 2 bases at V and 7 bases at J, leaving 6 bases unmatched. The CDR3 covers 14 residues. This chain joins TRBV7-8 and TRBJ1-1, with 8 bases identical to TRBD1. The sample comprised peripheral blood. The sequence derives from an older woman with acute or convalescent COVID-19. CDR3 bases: TGTGCCAGCAGCTTACGCGGGACAGGCGGTGAAGCTTTCTTT. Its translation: CASSLRGTGGEAFF.